This T cell receptor (beta chain) was sequenced during a study of blood T cells in healthy people across ages. Findings and limits, study-wide: Significant beta diversity loss was already apparent by age approximately 38, declining roughly linearly.

Germline assignment: CDR1 MNHNS and CDR2 SASEGT. V lost 6 bases and J 4 bases, leaving 17 bases between the germline ends. This CDR3 region has 15 residues. For the second PCR, which ran for about 6 to 12 cycles, a sample-barcoded 5' primer and a J-beta primer mix were used. TCRdb re-called the 5' RACE reads with MiXCR, one entry per CDR3 protein. The sample lists hundreds of thousands of distinct CDR3 sequences; 20% to 30% were seen once. Of note for this clonotype: Its antigen is not identified.

The data also belong to a second study, concerning T cells of mothers and their children. Turning to that study: When mothers and children were related, their normalized repertoire overlap, which was always slightly higher, did not differ significantly from that of unrelated pairs. It was observed that no persistent microchimeric T cell clones could be detected.

The clonotype was recovered from a boy under 18 in good health. Sample: blood. The chain joins TRBV6-1 to TRBJ2-3; D possibly corresponds to TRBD1 (5 bases). CDR3 in DNA: TGTGCCAGCAGCCCTTCAGGGATAGGGGCAGATACGCAGTATTTT. This translates into CASSPSGIGADTQYF.